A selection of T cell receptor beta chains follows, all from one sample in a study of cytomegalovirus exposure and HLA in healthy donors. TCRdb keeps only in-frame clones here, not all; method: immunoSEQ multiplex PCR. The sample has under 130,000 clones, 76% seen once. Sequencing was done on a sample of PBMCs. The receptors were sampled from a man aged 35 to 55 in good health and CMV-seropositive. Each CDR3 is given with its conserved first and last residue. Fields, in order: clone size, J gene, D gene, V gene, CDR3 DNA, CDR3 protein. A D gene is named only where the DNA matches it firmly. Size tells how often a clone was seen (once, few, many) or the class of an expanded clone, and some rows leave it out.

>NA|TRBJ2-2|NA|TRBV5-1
TGCGCCAGCTCACAGGGCGACGCGAACACCGGGGAGCTGTTTTTT
CASSQGDANTGELFF
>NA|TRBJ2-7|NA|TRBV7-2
TGTGCCAGCAGCTTAGGAGGCCTGGGTTACGAGCAGTACTTC
CASSLGGLGYEQYF
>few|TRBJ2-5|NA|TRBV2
TGTGCCAGCAGGGTATTGGACTGGGAAGAGACCCAGTACTTC
CASRVLDWEETQYF
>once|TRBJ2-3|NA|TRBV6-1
TGTGCCAGCAGTGCGTCTAGGAGAAGCACAGATACGCAGTATTTT
CASSASRRSTDTQYF
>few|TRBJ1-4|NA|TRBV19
TGTGCCAGTAAGACCCGGAGGGAGACTAATGAAAAACTGTTTTTT
CASKTRRETNEKLFF
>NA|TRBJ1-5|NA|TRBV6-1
TGTGCCAGCAGTGCCGGCCGGGGGGATCAGCCCCAGCATTTT
CASSAGRGDQPQHF
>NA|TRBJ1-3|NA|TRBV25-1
TGTGCCAGCAGTCCCCACAACTCTGGAAACACCATATATTTT
CASSPHNSGNTIYF
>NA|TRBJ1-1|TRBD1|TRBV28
TGTGCCAGCAGTCCCTCCGGGACAGGGCACACTGAAGCTTTCTTT
CASSPSGTGHTEAFF
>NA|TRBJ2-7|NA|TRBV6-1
TGTGCCAGCAGGGGGCAGGGAGGCTCCTACGAGCAGTACTTC
CASRGQGGSYEQYF
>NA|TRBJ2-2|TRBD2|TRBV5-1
TGCGCCAGTCAGTTAGCGGGAGAGGGGACCGGGGAGCTGTTTTTT
CASQLAGEGTGELFF
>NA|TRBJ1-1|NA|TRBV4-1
TGCGCCAGCAGCCAAGGCATGGCTTCAATGAACACTGAAGCTTTCTTT
CASSQGMASMNTEAFF
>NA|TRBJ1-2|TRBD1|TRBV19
TGTGCCAGTAGTTCAAAAGGGGGCGACTTTGGCTACACCTTC
CASSSKGGDFGYTF
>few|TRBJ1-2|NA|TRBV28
TGTGCCAGCATCTCCTTTTCGAGGGCTGGCTACACCTTC
CASISFSRAGYTF
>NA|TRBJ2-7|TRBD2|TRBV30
TGTGCCTGGACTAGCGGAGCCTACGAGCAGTACTTC
CAWTSGAYEQYF
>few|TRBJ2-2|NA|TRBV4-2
TGTGCCAGCAGCTACCCGGGAGAGACCGGGGAGCTGTTTTTT
CASSYPGETGELFF
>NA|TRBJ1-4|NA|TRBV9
TGTGCCAGCAGCGCTTCAGGGAATGAAAAACTGTTTTTT
CASSASGNEKLFF
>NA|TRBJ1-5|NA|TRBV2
TGTGCCAGCAGTGAGAACAGGGACAATCAGCCCCAGCATTTT
CASSENRDNQPQHF
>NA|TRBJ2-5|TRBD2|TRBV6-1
TGTGCCAGCAGTGAACTAGCGGGGGGGCAAGAGACCCAGTACTTC
CASSELAGGQETQYF
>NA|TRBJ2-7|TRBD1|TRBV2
TGTGCCAGCAGTTCCCGGACAGGCTTCTCCTACGAGCAGTACTTC
CASSSRTGFSYEQYF
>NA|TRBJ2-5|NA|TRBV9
TGTGCCCCGGGGAGTGGGAAGACCCAGTACTTC
CAPGSGKTQYF
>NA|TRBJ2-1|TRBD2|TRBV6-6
TGTGCCAGCAGTTTACTGAGCGGGAGCTACAATGAGCAGTTCTTC
CASSLLSGSYNEQFF
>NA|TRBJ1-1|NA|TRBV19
TGTGCCAGTAGTATTAATCCAGGGTTGAACACTGAAGCTTTCTTT
CASSINPGLNTEAFF
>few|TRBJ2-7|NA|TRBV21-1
TGTGCCAGCAGCAAAGCGCCGGGGAGAATCCCCTACGAGCAGTACTTC
CASSKAPGRIPYEQYF
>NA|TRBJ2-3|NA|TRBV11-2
TGTGCCAGCAGATCGCCAGGGGTGGGGGCAGATACGCAGTATTTT
CASRSPGVGADTQYF
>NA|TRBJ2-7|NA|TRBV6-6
TGTGCCAGCAGTCCCGGAGGGAGCTCCTACGAGCAGTACTTC
CASSPGGSSYEQYF
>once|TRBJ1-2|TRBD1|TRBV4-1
TGCGCCAGCAGCCAAGAACCCACCAGGGGGCTGCACTATGGCTACACCTTC
CASSQEPTRGLHYGYTF
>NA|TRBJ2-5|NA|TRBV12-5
TGTGCTAGTGGTTCAGGACTACTGGGAGAGACCCAGTACTTC
CASGSGLLGETQYF
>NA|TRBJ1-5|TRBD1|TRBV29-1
TGCAGCGCGGGACAGACGGGTCAGCCCCAGCATTTT
CSAGQTGQPQHF
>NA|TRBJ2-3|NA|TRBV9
TGTGCCAGCAGCGTAGCAGGGGCCTCAAGCACAGATACGCAGTATTTT
CASSVAGASSTDTQYF
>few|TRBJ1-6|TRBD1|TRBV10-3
TGTGCCATCAGTGCCGGGACAGGGGTGGGCTCACCCCTCCACTTT
CAISAGTGVGSPLHF
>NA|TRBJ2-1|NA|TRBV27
TGTGCCAGCAGCAAGACAGATCACAATGAGCAGTTCTTC
CASSKTDHNEQFF
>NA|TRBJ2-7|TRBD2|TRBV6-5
TGTGCCAGCAGCCGTACTAGCGGGAGTGAGTACTTC
CASSRTSGSEYF
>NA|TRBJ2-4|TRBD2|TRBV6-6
TGTGCCAGCAGTTACCTGGGCGGGGGCAAAAACATTCAGTACTTC
CASSYLGGGKNIQYF
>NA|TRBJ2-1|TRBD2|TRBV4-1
TGCGCCAGCAGCCGATCCGGGACTAGCGGGGAAGGAGAGCAGTTCTTC
CASSRSGTSGEGEQFF
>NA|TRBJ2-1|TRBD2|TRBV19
TGTGCCAGTAGTTCGGCTAGCGGGGGACACAATGAGCAGTTCTTC
CASSSASGGHNEQFF
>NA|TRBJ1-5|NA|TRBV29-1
TGCAGCGTTGCGTCGTCCGGGGATCAGCCCCAGCATTTT
CSVASSGDQPQHF
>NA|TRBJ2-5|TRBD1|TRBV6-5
TGTGCCAGCAGGAGACAGGGGCCTAGAGAGACCCAGTACTTC
CASRRQGPRETQYF
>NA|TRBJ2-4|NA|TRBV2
TGTGCCAGCAGTGTACAGGGGGGGAGGGCCAAAAACATTCAGTACTTC
CASSVQGGRAKNIQYF
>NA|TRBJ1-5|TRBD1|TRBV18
TGTGCCAGCTCACCAGGGGACAGGGGACGGAGCAATCAGCCCCAGCATTTT
CASSPGDRGRSNQPQHF
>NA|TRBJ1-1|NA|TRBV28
TGTGCCAGCACCCCCCGGAGGGGCACTGAAGCTTTCTTT
CASTPRRGTEAFF
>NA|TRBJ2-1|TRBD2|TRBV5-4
TGTGCCAGCAGCAGCGTGGGGCGGGAGTCCTACAATGAGCAGTTCTTC
CASSSVGRESYNEQFF
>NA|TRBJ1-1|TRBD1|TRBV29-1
TGCAGCGTTGACCCCAGACAGGGGAACACTGAAGCTTTCTTT
CSVDPRQGNTEAFF
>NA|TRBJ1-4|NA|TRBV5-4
TGTGCCAGCAGCTTGCAGGGCGAGGATGAAAAACTGTTTTTT
CASSLQGEDEKLFF
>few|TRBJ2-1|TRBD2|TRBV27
TGTGCCAGCAGTGCCGGGACTAGCGGGTTTCGGGTCTTC
CASSAGTSGFRVF
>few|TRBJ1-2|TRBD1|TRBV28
TGTGCCAGCAGTCCAACAGGGGGCTGGAGCGGCTACACCTTC
CASSPTGGWSGYTF
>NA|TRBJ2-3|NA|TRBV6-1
TGTGCCAGCAGTGAAGGGCGGAGCACAGATACGCAGTATTTT
CASSEGRSTDTQYF